This is a list of T cell receptor beta chains from one sample in a study of blood T cell repertoires in COVID-19. TCRdb's table, derived via immunoSEQ multiplex PCR, lists solely in-frame clones and lacks some. Of 150,000 or so clones in the sample, roughly 87% were seen once. Sequencing was carried out using PBMCs or T cells enriched from blood (not recorded which). Every receptor here comes from a human donor with acute COVID-19. The donor label of this sample is uncertain. CDR3s include the opening cysteine and the closing phenylalanine or tryptophan. Each record gives: CDR3 DNA, CDR3 protein, V gene, J gene, D gene, clone size. A D gene is named only where the DNA matches it firmly. Not every row has a clone size; where given, it reads once, few, many or a size class.

DNA: TGTGCCAGCAGTACAACCTACCGGGACAGGGTGGATGGCTACACCTTC
CDR3: CASSTTYRDRVDGYTF
V: TRBV27
J: TRBJ1-2
D: TRBD1
size: NA

DNA: TGTGCCAGCAGTGGGGGACAAACCGGACCCAAAAACATTCAGTACTTC
CDR3: CASSGGQTGPKNIQYF
V: TRBV25-1
J: TRBJ2-4
D: NA
size: NA

DNA: TGTGCCAGCAGATTAGGACAGAATCAGCCCCAGCATTTT
CDR3: CASRLGQNQPQHF
V: TRBV27
J: TRBJ1-5
D: NA
size: once

DNA: TGTGCCAGCAACTACGTCGGAAAGACCTACAATGAGCAGTTCTTC
CDR3: CASNYVGKTYNEQFF
V: TRBV21-1
J: TRBJ2-1
D: NA
size: NA

DNA: TGTGCCAGCGCTCGGACAGGGGAAACTGAAGCTTTCTTT
CDR3: CASARTGETEAFF
V: TRBV27
J: TRBJ1-1
D: TRBD1
size: once

DNA: TGTGCCAGCTCACCAGGAAGCGGGGCCGGGAATGAGCAGTTCTTC
CDR3: CASSPGSGAGNEQFF
V: TRBV18
J: TRBJ2-1
D: TRBD2
size: few

DNA: TGTGCCAGTAGTATGGGGCGGGAGACCCAGTACTTC
CDR3: CASSMGRETQYF
V: TRBV19
J: TRBJ2-5
D: NA
size: NA

DNA: TGTGCCAGCAGAACAGGACAGGGCCGAGAGACCCAGTACTTC
CDR3: CASRTGQGRETQYF
V: TRBV6-5
J: TRBJ2-5
D: TRBD1
size: NA

DNA: TGTGCCACCAGTGGCCAAACAGGGGGCCCCTACAATGAGCAGTTCTTC
CDR3: CATSGQTGGPYNEQFF
V: TRBV24-1
J: TRBJ2-1
D: TRBD1
size: NA

DNA: TGCGCCAGCAGCTTTGCAGGCTCCGCCGGGGAGCTGTTTTTT
CDR3: CASSFAGSAGELFF
V: TRBV5-1
J: TRBJ2-2
D: NA
size: NA

DNA: TGTGCCAGCAGCTTCAGGGGGCGGTCGGTCATGAACACTGAAGCTTTCTTT
CDR3: CASSFRGRSVMNTEAFF
V: TRBV7-8
J: TRBJ1-1
D: TRBD1
size: NA

DNA: TGCGCCAGCAGCCAAGGGAGCTCCTACGAGCAGTACTTC
CDR3: CASSQGSSYEQYF
V: TRBV4-1
J: TRBJ2-7
D: NA
size: NA

DNA: TGTGCCAGCAGTGAACTTACAGGGGGCGGGGAGCTGTTTTTT
CDR3: CASSELTGGGELFF
V: TRBV6-1
J: TRBJ2-2
D: TRBD1
size: NA

DNA: TGTGCCAGCAGTTTTCGTCGTGGTTTACAGTTAGCCAAAAACATTCAGTACTTC
CDR3: CASSFRRGLQLAKNIQYF
V: TRBV28
J: TRBJ2-4
D: NA
size: NA

DNA: TGTGCCAGCAGCCCGCAGCGAAGAACTGAAGCTTTCTTT
CDR3: CASSPQRRTEAFF
V: TRBV3-1/TRBV3-2
J: TRBJ1-1
D: NA
size: NA